A single sample gave rise to the 20 T cell receptor beta chains below, sequenced in a study of cytomegalovirus exposure and HLA in healthy donors. The PCR contained 60 Vbeta and 13 Jbeta primers. Only in-frame clones appear in the TCRdb table, and some are missing; sequencing was by immunoSEQ multiplex PCR. The sample contains 150,000 to 200,000 clones, 55% to 75% of which appear only once. Input material: PBMCs. The receptors originated from a human donor in good health.

This clone has a single count. The rearrangement uses TRBV19 and TRBJ2-2; 11 bases are a match to TRBD1. After removal of 5 bases from V and 6 bases from J, the junction contained 8 bases not matched to a gene. The CDR3 sequence is 16 residues long. CDR1 LNHDA and CDR2 SQIVND come from the germline V gene (reference sequence). The CDR3 is CASSGGTGGRPGELFF. The CDR3, as DNA: TGTGCCAGTAGTGGGGGGACAGGGGGTCGTCCCGGGGAGCTGTTTTTT.

This clone came up a few times. This rearrangement joins TRBV19 to TRBJ1-2, with 7 bases matching TRBD1. J gave up 1 base and V 8 bases, and 4 bases lay outside the gene matches. CDR1 and CDR2 from the germline V gene are LNHDA and SQIVND (reference sequence). The CDR3 consists of 13 residues. CDR3 protein: CASGQGVNYGYTF. The CDR3 nucleotides are TGTGCCAGTGGCCAGGGGGTTAACTATGGCTACACCTTC.

The V gene is TRBV19, the J gene TRBJ2-1, with 8 positions matching TRBD2. CDR1 is LNHDA, CDR2 SQIVND, per germline (reference sequence). With V trimmed by 6 bases and J by 0 bases, 10 bases remained unmatched. This CDR3 region has 17 residues. CDR3 sequence: CASRPLAGGSSYNEQFF. CDR3 sequence (DNA): TGTGCCAGTAGGCCCCTGGCGGGGGGATCCTCCTACAATGAGCAGTTCTTC.

This chain uses TRBV18 with TRBJ1-1, with a possible D match to TRBD1 (6 bases). CDR1 KGHSH and CDR2 LQKENI come from the germline V gene. This CDR3 has 16 amino acids. Trimming took off 5 bases at V and 0 bases at J, with 16 bases between the two ends. CDR3 sequence reads: CASSSLGQSMNTEAFF. The CDR3 nucleotides read TGTGCCAGCTCATCGCTAGGACAGTCTATGAACACTGAAGCTTTCTTT. Complete variable domain (other parts from reference TRBV18 and TRBJ1-1): NAGVMQNPRHLVRRRGQEARLRCSPMKGHSHVYWYRQLPEEGLKFMVYLQKENIIDESGMPKERFSAEFPKEGPSILRIQQVVRGDSAAYFCASSSLGQSMNTEAFFGQGTRLTVV.

This sequence joins TRBV6-5 and TRBJ2-4, with TRBD1 matching over 10 bases. Germline assignment: CDR1 MNHEY and CDR2 SVGAGI. Unmatched junction bases numbered 3, after V lost 4 bases and J lost 6 bases. CDR3 length: 14 amino acids. CDR3 protein: CASSSRTGGNIQYF. The DNA for the CDR3 is TGTGCCAGCAGTTCCAGGACAGGGGGAAACATTCAGTACTTC.

The V call is TRBV2, the J call TRBJ1-5, with 7 bases aligning to TRBD1. Germline V CDR1 and CDR2: SNHLY, FYNNEI. The trim removed 4 bases at V and 7 bases at J, leaving 4 bases unmatched. CDR3 size: 13 residues. The CDR3 reads CASSGQGLQPQHF. The CDR3 nucleotides are TGTGCCAGCAGTGGACAGGGACTCCAGCCCCAGCATTTT.

This chain links TRBV6-1 with TRBJ1-1; perhaps TRBD1 as D (5 bases). CDR1 and CDR2 from the germline V gene are MNHNS and SASEGT. The CDR3 runs 14 residues. Trimming stripped 6 bases from V and 4 bases from J, with 15 bases between. DNA for the CDR3: TGTGCCAGCAGGGCGGCGGGGAGGGGCACTGAAGCTTTCTTT. Amino acids: CASRAAGRGTEAFF.

This clone was seen a few times. This sequence joins TRBV6-6 and TRBJ2-3; 9 bases are shared with TRBD1. After removal of 6 bases from V and 4 bases from J, the junction contained 11 bases not matched to a gene. The CDR3 length is 16 residues. CDR1 and CDR2 from the germline V gene are MNHNY and SVGAGI (reference sequence). CDR3 residues: CASSYTGQGSADTQYF. Written as DNA, the CDR3 is TGTGCCAGCAGCTACACAGGACAGGGGAGCGCAGATACGCAGTATTTT.

The V and J genes are TRBV9 and TRBJ2-5; D ambiguous. The J call could be wrong; TRBJ2-7 is a better fit for the DNA end. The V gene's germline CDR1 is SGDLS and CDR2 YYNGEE. CDR3 length equals 14 residues. DNA of the CDR3: TGTGCCAGCAGCGTCCAACCGAGCTCCTACGAGCAGTACTTC. Translated, it gives CASSVQPSSYEQYF.

This rearrangement joins TRBV7-9 to TRBJ1-5; D is ambiguous. The germline CDR1 and CDR2 sequences are SEHNR and FQNEAQ (reference sequence). This CDR3 comprises 15 residues. V lost 5 bases to trimming and J lost 2 bases, with 13 bases between them. This CDR3 reads CASSPDILGNQPQHF. The CDR3 DNA reads as TGTGCCAGCAGCCCAGACATTTTGGGCAATCAGCCCCAGCATTTT. Full variable domain (missing parts from reference TRBV7-9 and TRBJ1-5): DTGVSQNPRHKITKRGQNVTFRCDPISEHNRLYWYRQTLGQGPEFLTYFQNEAQLEKSRLLSDRFSAERPKGSFSTLEIQRTEQGDSAMYLCASSPDILGNQPQHFGDGTRLSIL.

The V gene is TRBV7-2, the J gene TRBJ1-6; TRBD1 might be the D (5 bases). With 0 bases removed from V and 4 bases from J, the gap between germline ends came to 7 bases. Per germline, CDR1 SGHTA and CDR2 FQGNSA. This CDR3 has 15 amino acids. CDR3 sequence: CASSLAPGYNSPLHF. The CDR3 DNA is TGTGCCAGCAGCTTAGCCCCAGGGTATAATTCACCCCTCCACTTT.

This chain joins TRBV5-1 and TRBJ2-7; the D gene is possibly TRBD2 (6 bases). The CDR3 runs 15 residues. CDR1 SGHRS and CDR2 YFSETQ come from the germline V gene. With 4 bases removed from V and 3 bases from J, the gap between germline ends came to 17 bases. This CDR3 reads CASSPELTGGYEQYF. The CDR3 bases are TGCGCCAGCAGCCCCGAGCTGACCGGGGGCTACGAGCAGTACTTC.

This clone appeared once. The chain has TRBV6-6 and TRBJ1-2; 7 bases fit TRBD1. The CDR3 spans 15 residues. With V trimmed by 8 bases and J by 4 bases, 13 bases remained unmatched. Germline lookup yields CDR1 MNHNY and CDR2 SVGAGI (reference sequence). This CDR3 reads CASSNRDRVGYGYTF. In DNA form, the CDR3 reads TGTGCCAGCTCCAACAGAGACAGGGTCGGCTATGGCTACACCTTC.

This clone was picked up one time. The chain uses TRBV6-1 and TRBJ1-5; D gene ambiguous. The germline V gene has CDR1 MNHNS and CDR2 SASEGT. The CDR3 consists of 15 residues. V lost 7 bases and J lost 6, with 19 bases in between. CDR3 DNA sequence: TGTGCCAGCATTTCCTCCGGGAGGTGGGGTCAGCCCCAGCATTTT. This codes for CASISSGRWGQPQHF.

The CDR3 DNA reads TGCGCCAGCAGCCAAGATCAGGTGACGGGGACCTACGAGCAGTACTTC. It specifies CASSQDQVTGTYEQYF. The V call is TRBV4-1, the J call TRBJ2-7, with D possibly TRBD2 on 5 matching bases. The CDR3 consists of 16 residues. V lost 0 bases to trimming and J lost 2 bases, with 14 bases between them. Germline V CDR1 and CDR2: MGHRA, YSYEKL.

Only a few counts were recorded for this clone. J is TRBJ2-3 and V is TRBV19; D remains ambiguous. Germline assignment: CDR1 LNHDA and CDR2 SQIVND (reference sequence). This CDR3 comprises 13 residues. The V and J ends lost 0 bases and 4 bases respectively, with 5 bases between them. The CDR3 DNA reads TGTGCCAGTAGTATAGAATCGGCAGATACGCAGTATTTT. Amino acid sequence: CASSIESADTQYF.

The chain couples TRBV9 to TRBJ2-2; weak D call: TRBD2 (5 bases). CDR1 SGDLS and CDR2 YYNGEE come from the germline V gene. This CDR3 is built from 15 residues. V lost 4 bases to trimming and J lost 3 bases, with 13 bases between them. In nucleotides, the CDR3 is TGTGCCAGCAGCCCTCAAGCAGCGGACACCGGGGAGCTGTTTTTT. It encodes CASSPQAADTGELFF.

Judged by abundance, this clone is medium-sized. A junction boundary mismatches the germline segment, possibly from a read error. CDR3 nucleotide sequence: TGTGCCAGCAGCGGAGATTCCCCCCTCTTT. Residues: CASSGDSPLF. This sequence joins TRBV5-6 and TRBJ1-1, with D unresolved. This CDR3 is built from 10 residues. The germline V gene has CDR1 SGHDT and CDR2 YYEEEE.

This clone was seen more than once but under ten times. This sequence joins TRBV18 and TRBJ2-7; 7 bases are a match to TRBD1. This CDR3 is built from 15 residues. The germline V gene has CDR1 KGHSH and CDR2 LQKENI. Trimming took 3 bases from V and 3 from J; bases not matched to a gene: 8. The CDR3 here is CASSPRQGRGYEQYF. CDR3 nucleotide sequence: TGTGCCAGCTCACCGAGACAGGGAAGGGGCTACGAGCAGTACTTC.

The chain has TRBV23-1 and TRBJ2-7; 9 nucleotides line up with TRBD1. TRBV23-1 is filed as an ORF, its function uncertain. The CDR3 has 16 amino acids. J was trimmed by 6 bases and V by 2 bases; bases with no gene match: 11. In DNA, the CDR3 is TGCGCCAGCAGTCAACCCCAGACAGGGGGATGGGTCGAGCAGTACTTC. Protein: CASSQPQTGGWVEQYF.